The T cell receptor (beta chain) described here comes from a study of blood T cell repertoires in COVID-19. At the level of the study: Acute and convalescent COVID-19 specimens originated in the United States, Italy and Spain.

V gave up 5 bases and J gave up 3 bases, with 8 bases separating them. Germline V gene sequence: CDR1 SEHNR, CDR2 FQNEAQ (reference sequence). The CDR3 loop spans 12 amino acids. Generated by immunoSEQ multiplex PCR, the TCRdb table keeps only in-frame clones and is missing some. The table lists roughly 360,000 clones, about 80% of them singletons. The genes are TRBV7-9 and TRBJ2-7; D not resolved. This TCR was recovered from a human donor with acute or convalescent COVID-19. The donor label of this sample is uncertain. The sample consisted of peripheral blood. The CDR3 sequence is CASSLLIYEQYF. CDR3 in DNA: TGTGCCAGCAGCCTCTTAATCTACGAGCAGTACTTC.